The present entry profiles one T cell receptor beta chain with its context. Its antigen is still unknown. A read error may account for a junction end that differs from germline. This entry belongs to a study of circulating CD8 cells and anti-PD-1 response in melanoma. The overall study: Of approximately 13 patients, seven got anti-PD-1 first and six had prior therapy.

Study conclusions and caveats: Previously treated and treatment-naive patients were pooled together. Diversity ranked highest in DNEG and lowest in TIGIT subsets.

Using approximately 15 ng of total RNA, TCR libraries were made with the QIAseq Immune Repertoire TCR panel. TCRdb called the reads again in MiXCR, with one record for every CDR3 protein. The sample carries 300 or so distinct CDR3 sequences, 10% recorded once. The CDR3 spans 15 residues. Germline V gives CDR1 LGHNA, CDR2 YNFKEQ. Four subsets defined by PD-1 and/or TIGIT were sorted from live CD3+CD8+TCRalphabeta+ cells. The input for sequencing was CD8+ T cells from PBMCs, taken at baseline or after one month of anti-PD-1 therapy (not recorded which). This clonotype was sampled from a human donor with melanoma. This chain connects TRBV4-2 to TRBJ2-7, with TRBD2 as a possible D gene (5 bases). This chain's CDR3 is CASSQDGGDGYGQYF. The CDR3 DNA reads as TGTGCCAGCAGCCAAGATGGAGGTGACGGCTACGGGCAGTACTTC.